These 32 T cell receptor beta chains were all obtained from the same sample, sequenced in a study of regulatory T cells in long-lasting Graves disease. Construction of TCR beta libraries relied on iRepertoire HTBI primers and on Arm-PCR targeting CDR3 regions. A single record per CDR3 protein comes from TCRdb applying MiXCR to the multiplex PCR reads. The sample contains around 320,000 distinct CDR3 sequences, 16% of which appear only once. Time point in this sample: newly diagnosed GD, antithyroid drugs for less than 3 months. Preparation of the TCR library used RNA extracted from PBMCs. A further study also used this sample, focusing on T cells in Graves' hyperthyroidism and ophthalmopathy.

The sample consisted of peripheral blood mononuclear cells (PBMCs), taken at new diagnosis, from a patient treated with antithyroid drugs. Every receptor here comes from a man aged 40-49 years with Graves disease.

The chain couples TRBV7-2 to TRBJ1-1, with 7 bases identical to TRBD1. The trim removed 0 bases at V and 1 base at J, leaving 5 bases unmatched. This CDR3 region has 16 residues. Per germline, CDR1 SGHTA and CDR2 FQGNSA. CDR3 amino acids: CASSLATGQKNTEAFF. CDR3 sequence (DNA): TGTGCCAGCAGCTTAGCGACAGGGCAGAAGAACACTGAAGCTTTCTTT.

The DNA of the CDR3 is TGTGCCAGCAGCACCGACCGGGACAGGGCGTTCGAGACCCAGTACTTC. Its protein product is CASSTDRDRAFETQYF. The chain carries TRBV7-2 and TRBJ2-1, with 9 bases matching TRBD1. The DNA end is a closer match to TRBJ2-5, so the J assignment may be wrong. From germline, CDR1 is SGHTA and CDR2 FQGNSA. The CDR3 spans 16 residues.

This clonotype was seen ten or more times. The chain carries TRBV7-8 and TRBJ2-7; possibly TRBD1 or TRBD2 for D (5 bases each). Germline loops: CDR1 SGHVS, CDR2 FQNEAQ. Trimming removed 7 bases at V and 1 base at J, with 23 bases between. The CDR3 has 17 residues. CDR3 sequence: CASKSGKRTSPSYEQYF. CDR3 DNA: TGTGCCAGCAAGAGCGGTAAACGGACATCGCCTTCCTACGAGCAGTACTTC.

This clonotype was recorded at least ten times. The V gene is TRBV7-2, the J gene TRBJ2-5; D gene ambiguous. Germline assignment: CDR1 SGHTA and CDR2 FQGNSA. This CDR3 has 13 residues. Trimming took 3 bases from V and 7 from J, leaving 12 bases between them. CDR3 sequence reads: CASSFEQRGTQYF. The CDR3 DNA reads as TGTGCCAGCAGCTTCGAACAGAGAGGGACCCAGTACTTC.

There are a few counts of this clonotype. The rearrangement joins TRBV3-1 to TRBJ2-7; 11 positions agree with TRBD2. The CDR3 contains 16 residues. Germline CDR1 and CDR2: LGHDT and YNNKEL (reference sequence). The V segment lost 6 bases and the J segment 5 bases; nucleotides outside the gene matches: 12. The CDR3 sequence is CASSLSGGAGTNEQYF. The CDR3 bases are TGTGCCAGCAGTCTTAGCGGGGGGGCCGGAACGAACGAGCAGTACTTC.

At least ten counts were recorded for this clonotype. V gene TRBV5-5 combines with J gene TRBJ2-4; D gene unclear. The CDR3 runs to 17 residues. CDR1 and CDR2 (germline): SGHKS, YYEKEE (reference sequence). Trimming took off 4 bases at V and 9 bases at J, with 26 bases between the two ends. CDR3 bases: TGTGCCAGCAGCCCGCCCCCAACCGGCCCCCGGTCGGGCATTCAGTACTTC. Translated, it gives CASSPPPTGPRSGIQYF. The full variable domain, its missing parts supplied by reference TRBV5-5 and TRBJ2-4, is DAGVTQSPTHLIKTRGQQVTLRCSPISGHKSVSWYQQVLGQGPQFIFQYYEKEERGRGNFPDRFSARQFPNYSSELNVNALLLGDSALYLCASSPPPTGPRSGIQYFGAGTRLSVL.

V is TRBV7-3 and J is TRBJ1-1; TRBD1 is a possible D gene (6 bases). Germline loops: CDR1 SGHTA, CDR2 FQGTGA. The CDR3 length is 15 residues. The germline V and J ends were trimmed by 6 bases and 2 bases, with 16 bases remaining between them. CDR3 in DNA: TGTGCCAGCAGTCGGGGGGACAACCTCAACACTGAAGCTTTCTTT. It is translated as CASSRGDNLNTEAFF.

This clonotype was observed many times. V usage is TRBV9 and J usage is TRBJ2-1; 16 bases agree with TRBD2. Germline loops: CDR1 SGDLS, CDR2 YYNGEE. The CDR3 has 16 amino acids. The trim removed 3 bases at V and 7 bases at J, leaving 4 bases unmatched. The CDR3 DNA reads as TGTGCCAGCAGCGCAGGGACTAGCGGGGGGGTTAATGAGCAGTTCTTC. Translation gives CASSAGTSGGVNEQFF.

This clonotype was detected ten times or more. This chain joins TRBV5-1 and TRBJ2-1; tentatively, D is TRBD1 (5 bases). Trimming cost V 3 bases and J 7 bases, with 17 bases left between them. The CDR3 is made up of 15 amino acids. Germline values: CDR1 SGHRS, CDR2 YFSETQ. The CDR3 sequence is CASSSERGAVNEQFF. CDR3 DNA: TGCGCCAGCAGCTCCGAAAGGGGCGCAGTTAATGAGCAGTTCTTC.

J is TRBJ1-2 and V is TRBV28; 12 bases map to TRBD1. The CDR3 contains 13 residues. In germline, CDR1 is MDHEN, CDR2 SYDVKM. V shed 6 bases, J shed 14 bases, and the junction held 10 bases outside the gene matches. The CDR3 bases are TGTGCCAGCAGATCTCCGGGACAGGGGGCGGGAACCTTC. Protein: CASRSPGQGAGTF.

This clonotype was detected a few times. CDR3 sequence reads: CASSPPGLVGGSGEQYF. The CDR3 coding sequence is TGTGCCAGCTCACCCCCCGGCCTCGTAGGGGGCTCGGGGGAGCAGTACTTC. The chain links TRBV18 to TRBJ2-7; 7 nucleotides align to TRBD1. The V and J ends lost 3 bases and 7 bases, in that order; junction bases with no gene match: 18. CDR3 length equals 17 residues. The germline V gene encodes CDR1 KGHSH and CDR2 LQKENI.

This clonotype was seen at least ten times. This sequence joins TRBV10-3 and TRBJ1-1; D possibly corresponds to TRBD1 (6 bases). CDR1 ENHRY and CDR2 SYGVKD come from the germline V gene. The CDR3 is 13 residues long. Trimming removed 9 bases at V and 0 bases at J, with 11 bases between. Here the CDR3 reads CAIRTDLNTEAFF. As DNA, the CDR3 is TGTGCCATTAGGACAGACTTGAACACTGAAGCTTTCTTT.

This clonotype was detected ten times or more. The chain joins TRBV7-3 to TRBJ2-1, with 9 bases that match TRBD2. The CDR3 is made up of 15 amino acids. Germline CDR1 and CDR2: SGHTA and FQGTGA. V was pared by 5 bases and J by 7 bases, with 9 bases of the junction left unmatched. CDR3 DNA sequence: TGTGCCAGCAGCCCCGCCGCGGGGGGGCCGAATGAGCAGTTCTTC. It translates to CASSPAAGGPNEQFF.

This clonotype was seen a few times. The chain is built from TRBV28 and TRBJ1-5, with D tentatively TRBD1 (5 bases). Germline lookup yields CDR1 MDHEN and CDR2 SYDVKM. The CDR3 has 13 residues. With 5 bases removed from V and 7 bases from J, the gap between germline ends came to 12 bases. CDR3 nucleotides: TGTGCCAGCAGTGGGGCGAGGGCGCAGCCCCAGCATTTT. It translates to CASSGARAQPQHF. Based on the CDR3 plus reference TRBV28 and TRBJ1-5, the full variable domain is DVKVTQSSRYLVKRTGEKVFLECVQDMDHENMFWYRQDPGLGLRLIYFSYDVKMKEKGDIPEGYSVSREKKERFSLILESASTNQTSMYLCASSGARAQPQHFGDGTRLSIL.

In this sample, this clonotype turned up many times. The CDR3 loop is CASSLKSRGDTQYF. CDR3 DNA: TGTGCCAGCAGTTTAAAGTCCAGGGGAGATACGCAGTATTTT. J is TRBJ2-3 and V is TRBV27, with a tentative D call TRBD1 (6 bases). V was clipped by 2 bases and J by 5 bases, with 11 bases between them. This CDR3 region has 14 residues. CDR1 and CDR2 from the germline V gene are MNHEY and SMNVEV (reference sequence).

The J gene is TRBJ2-3, the V gene TRBV18, with D possibly matching TRBD1 (6 bases). Germline lookup yields CDR1 KGHSH and CDR2 LQKENI. V shed 3 bases and J shed 4 bases, with 8 bases lying between them. The CDR3 runs to 13 residues. The DNA of the CDR3 is TGTGCCAGCTCACCGGGGGCCGCAGATACGCAGTATTTT. Protein sequence: CASSPGAADTQYF.

Worth noting for this clonotype: A much larger clonotype is one base distant, so this may be a read error. The V and J genes are TRBV2 and TRBJ1-2, with D possibly TRBD1 on 5 matching bases. Germline CDR1 reads SNHLY; CDR2 reads FYNNEI. Trimming cost V 5 bases and J 7 bases, with 20 bases left between them. The length of the CDR3 is 15 residues. The CDR3 DNA reads as TGTGCCAGCAGTTTCGGGGCAGGGTCGCTGCCTGGCTACACCTTC. Residues: CASSFGAGSLPGYTF. Full variable domain (remainder filled in from reference TRBV2 and TRBJ1-2): EPEVTQTPSHQVTQMGQEVILRCVPISNHLYFYWYRQILGQKVEFLVSFYNNEISEKSEIFDDQFSVERPDGSNFTLKIRSTKLEDSAMYFCASSFGAGSLPGYTFGSGTRLTVV.

The chain links TRBV5-1 to TRBJ2-5, with D possibly being TRBD1 or TRBD2 (6 bases each). Trimming took 0 bases from V and 2 from J, leaving 14 bases between them. The CDR3 is made up of 16 amino acids. CDR1 and CDR2 (germline): SGHRS, YFSETQ. The CDR3 region is CASSLVRGRIQETQYF. The CDR3 nucleotides are TGCGCCAGCAGCTTGGTACGGGGGCGGATTCAAGAGACCCAGTACTTC.

There are a few counts of this clonotype. This chain links TRBV7-6 with TRBJ2-7; D unclear. Germline V lookup: CDR1 SGHVS, CDR2 FNYEAQ. V gave up 5 bases and J gave up 2 bases, with 13 bases separating them. The CDR3 is made up of 14 amino acids. CDR3 sequence: CASSTGPTTYEQYF. The DNA for the CDR3 is TGTGCCAGCAGCACGGGCCCTACCACCTACGAGCAGTACTTC.

V usage is TRBV9 and J usage is TRBJ1-6; D not resolved. This CDR3 has 16 residues. CDR1 is SGDLS and CDR2 is YYNGEE in the germline V gene. Trimming pared 3 bases from V and 2 bases from J, leaving 12 bases between. CDR3 amino acids: CASSASGRPYNSPLHF. The CDR3 DNA sequence: TGTGCCAGCAGCGCCAGCGGACGGCCCTATAATTCACCCCTCCACTTT.

The V gene is TRBV7-9, the J gene TRBJ2-2; D unresolved. From germline, CDR1 is SEHNR and CDR2 FQNEAQ (reference sequence). This CDR3 is built from 14 residues. With 0 bases removed from V and 4 bases from J, the gap between germline ends came to 6 bases. The CDR3 protein is CASSLAGVTGELFF. The CDR3 DNA is TGTGCCAGCAGCTTAGCGGGTGTCACCGGGGAGCTGTTTTTT. Complete variable domain (other parts from reference TRBV7-9 and TRBJ2-2): DTGVSQNPRHKITKRGQNVTFRCDPISEHNRLYWYRQTLGQGPEFLTYFQNEAQLEKSRLLSDRFSAERPKGSFSTLEIQRTEQGDSAMYLCASSLAGVTGELFFGEGSRLTVL.

The CDR3 region has the DNA TGTGCCAGCAGTTACCTCCTTTCCCGTGGGCGGAAATATCAGCCCCAGCATTTT. Protein: CASSYLLSRGRKYQPQHF. The V and J genes are TRBV6-5 and TRBJ1-5; D is unclear. The CDR3 totals 18 residues. Trimming removed 2 bases from V and 5 bases from J, with 22 bases in between. The germline V gene has CDR1 MNHEY and CDR2 SVGAGI.

This clonotype was detected ten times or more. V is TRBV7-2 and J is TRBJ1-5; TRBD1 is a possible D gene (5 bases). CDR1 and CDR2 from the germline V gene are SGHTA and FQGNSA. The CDR3 is 19 residues long. The germline V and J ends were trimmed by 5 bases and 1 base, with 24 bases remaining between them. This CDR3 reads CASSPGTNGGYMSNQPQHF. CDR3 DNA sequence: TGTGCCAGCAGCCCCGGGACTAATGGGGGTTATATGAGCAATCAGCCCCAGCATTTT.

The rearrangement joins TRBV15 to TRBJ2-7, with 9 bases that match TRBD1. With 2 bases clipped from V and 2 bases from J, the junction kept 25 bases outside the gene matches. There are 22 residues in the CDR3. CDR1 is LNHNV and CDR2 is YYDKDF in the germline V gene (reference sequence). CDR3 protein: CATSRKDVDLGQGAPTPYEQYF. The CDR3, as DNA: TGTGCCACCAGCAGAAAAGATGTGGATCTGGGACAGGGAGCCCCAACCCCCTACGAGCAGTACTTC.

The V gene is TRBV13, the J gene TRBJ2-7; 10 positions agree with TRBD1. V was pared by 4 bases and J by 7 bases, with 7 bases of the junction left unmatched. The CDR3 extends over 14 amino acids. Germline CDR1 is PRHDT and CDR2 is FYEKMQ (reference sequence). The CDR3 region is CASSWTGGLGEQYF. DNA of the CDR3: TGTGCCAGCAGCTGGACAGGGGGTTTGGGGGAGCAGTACTTC. The whole variable domain, remainder taken from reference TRBV13 and TRBJ2-7, is AAGVIQSPRHLIKEKRETATLKCYPIPRHDTVYWYQQGPGQDPQFLISFYEKMQSDKGSIPDRFSAQQFSDYHSELNMSSLELGDSALYFCASSWTGGLGEQYFGPGTRLTVT.

On this clonotype itself: This may come from a read error, since a much larger clone is one base off. The chain uses TRBV9 and TRBJ2-1, with a weak D call TRBD2 (5 bases). V shed 4 bases and J shed 2 bases, with 16 bases lying between them. Germline CDR1 reads SGDLS; CDR2 reads YYNGEE. The CDR3 spans 16 residues. CDR3 bases: TGTGCCAGCAGCTCCCGACTAACTGGCACCTACAATGAGCAGTTCTTC. Amino acid sequence: CASSSRLTGTYNEQFF.

This clonotype was recorded a few times. This chain joins TRBV7-9 and TRBJ2-7; D remains unclear. This CDR3 has 14 amino acids. The germline V gene has CDR1 SEHNR and CDR2 FQNEAQ (reference sequence). The V end lost 3 bases, the J end lost 2 bases, and 11 bases lay between the germline ends. The DNA for the CDR3 is TGTGCCAGCAGCTTTGGGGTTGGCACCTACGAGCAGTACTTC. Amino acid sequence: CASSFGVGTYEQYF.

This clonotype has more than one count but fewer than ten. The rearrangement links TRBV5-1 to TRBJ1-6; D is undetermined. V dropped 0 bases and J dropped 10 bases, with 14 bases sitting between them. This CDR3 is built from 15 residues. CDR1 and CDR2 (germline): SGHRS, YFSETQ. CDR3 in amino acids: CASSLVQSGTSPLHF. In DNA, the CDR3 is TGCGCCAGCAGCTTGGTGCAGAGTGGAACATCACCCCTCCACTTT. Looking up the rest from reference TRBV5-1 and TRBJ1-6 gives the full variable domain: KAGVTQTPRYLIKTRGQQVTLSCSPISGHRSVSWYQQTPGQGLQFLFEYFSETQRNKGNFPGRFSGRQFSNSRSEMNVSTLELGDSALYLCASSLVQSGTSPLHFGNGTRLTVT.

This chain joins TRBV18 and TRBJ2-5; TRBD2 matches 9 bases. V lost 2 bases and J lost 1; bases outside the gene matches: 8. This CDR3 region has 17 residues. Germline V gene sequence: CDR1 KGHSH, CDR2 LQKENI. The CDR3 here is CASSPGGGASIQETQYF. The DNA of the CDR3 is TGTGCCAGCTCACCAGGCGGGGGGGCCTCCATCCAAGAGACCCAGTACTTC. Together with reference TRBV18 and TRBJ2-5, the CDR3 gives the full variable domain: NAGVMQNPRHLVRRRGQEARLRCSPMKGHSHVYWYRQLPEEGLKFMVYLQKENIIDESGMPKERFSAEFPKEGPSILRIQQVVRGDSAAYFCASSPGGGASIQETQYFGPGTRLLVL.

The chain couples TRBV3-1 to TRBJ2-2; D unclear. Germline V gene lookup returns CDR1 LGHDT and CDR2 YNNKEL (reference sequence). V was pared by 6 bases and J by 6 bases, with 11 bases between. The CDR3 covers 13 residues. CDR3 nucleotide sequence: TGTGCCAGCAGAAAAGAAGCCCCCGGGGAGCTGTTTTTT. Its protein product is CASRKEAPGELFF.

This clonotype was observed a handful of times. The J gene is TRBJ2-3, the V gene TRBV6-1; D may match TRBD1 or TRBD2 (6 bases each). Germline CDR1 reads MNHNS; CDR2 reads SASEGT. The CDR3 totals 14 residues. V was shortened by 7 bases and J by 0 bases, with 11 bases between the two germline ends. The CDR3 DNA sequence: TGTGCCAGCACCCGGGGGCTTAGCACAGATACGCAGTATTTT. It codes for CASTRGLSTDTQYF.

This clonotype has a count of ten or more. DNA of the CDR3: TGTGCCAGCAGCCCCGGGACAGGGGCTTCCTACGAGCAGTACTTC. This translates into CASSPGTGASYEQYF. This chain joins TRBV7-8 and TRBJ2-7, with TRBD1 matching 10 bases. The germline V gene has CDR1 SGHVS and CDR2 FQNEAQ. CDR3 size: 15 residues. Trimming at V came to 5 bases and at J to 1 base, leaving 5 bases not matched to a gene.